This T cell receptor (beta chain) stems from a study of shared clonotypes between healthy human individuals. Assay: immunoSEQ multiplex PCR; the TCRdb copy retains only in-frame clones and omits some. The sample records around 600,000 clones, around 97% being singletons. Germline CDR1 and CDR2: MNHEY and SVGAGI. Trimming removed 4 bases from V and 5 bases from J, with 14 bases in between. The CDR3 covers 14 residues. The TCR comes from a young woman in good health. The source material was naive CD4+ T cells sorted from blood. The subset: CD45RA+ positively selected. J is TRBJ2-5 and V is TRBV6-5; D is perhaps TRBD2 (5 bases). The CDR3 loop is CASSLSGNGETQYF. The DNA for the CDR3 is TGTGCCAGCAGTTTGTCCGGGAATGGGGAGACCCAGTACTTC.